Listed here are 19 T cell receptor beta chains from one sample, sequenced in a study of blood T cells in healthy people across ages. A second roughly 6 to 11 cycle PCR used barcoded and J-beta primers. MiXCR, applied by TCRdb to the 5' RACE reads, yields one record per CDR3 protein. The sample includes roughly 1,300,000 distinct CDR3 sequences, approximately 59% seen only once; the top ten take over 5.5%. The sequenced sample consisted of blood. The receptors here all came from a man aged 18 to 29 in good health.

The CDR3 loop is CASSQDLWEGTSGINQETQYF. The CDR3 bases are TGCGCCAGCAGCCAAGATTTATGGGAGGGGACTAGCGGGATAAACCAAGAGACCCAGTACTTC. The rearrangement links TRBV4-3 to TRBJ2-5; 13 nucleotides align to TRBD2. The CDR3 extends over 21 amino acids. V shed 0 bases, J shed 0 bases, and the junction held 13 bases outside the gene matches. Germline loops: CDR1 LGHNA, CDR2 YSLEER.

V usage is TRBV5-6 and J usage is TRBJ1-1, with 7 bases fitting TRBD1. Germline CDR1 is SGHDT and CDR2 is YYEEEE. The CDR3 loop spans 15 amino acids. J lost 4 bases, V lost 3 bases, and 9 bases had no gene match. The CDR3 sequence: CASSSLRDSFTEAFF. In DNA form, the CDR3 reads TGTGCCAGCAGCTCCCTCCGGGACAGCTTCACTGAAGCTTTCTTT.

This sequence joins TRBV28 and TRBJ2-3, with a possible D match to TRBD2 (6 bases). V lost 5 bases to trimming and J lost 4 bases, with 13 bases between them. The germline V gene encodes CDR1 MDHEN and CDR2 SYDVKM. The CDR3 spans 14 residues. CDR3 loop: CASSPGGRADTQYF. CDR3 coding DNA: TGTGCCAGCAGTCCCGGGGGAAGGGCAGATACGCAGTATTTT.

The chain is built from TRBV6-6 and TRBJ2-1, with D possibly TRBD2 on 6 matching bases. Germline CDR1 is MNHNY and CDR2 is SVGAGI (reference sequence). The V and J ends lost 6 bases and 7 bases respectively, with 19 bases between them. This CDR3 contains 15 residues. CDR3 sequence reads: CASSPGTPLWNEQFF. In nucleotides, the CDR3 is TGTGCCAGCAGCCCCGGGACTCCCCTATGGAATGAGCAGTTCTTC.

Comments on this clonotype: The junction departs from the called germline gene at one end, perhaps through a read error. The chain recombines TRBV6-1 with TRBJ2-1; TRBD2 matches at 8 bases. The CDR3 loop spans 15 amino acids. CDR1 and CDR2 from the germline V gene are MNHNS and SASEGT. This chain's CDR3 is CAGRLLAASYNEQFF. The CDR3 DNA reads as TGTGCCGGCAGATTACTAGCGGCCTCCTACAATGAGCAGTTCTTC.

This clonotype was counted a single time. This chain uses TRBV20-1 with TRBJ2-7, with D perhaps TRBD1 or TRBD2 (5 bases each). V lost 3 bases to trimming and J lost 3 bases, with 15 bases between them. Germline CDR1 and CDR2: DFQATT and SNEGSKA (reference sequence). CDR3 length: 14 amino acids. The CDR3 sequence: CSARTGTDYYEQYF. As DNA, the CDR3 is TGCAGTGCTAGGACCGGGACGGATTACTACGAGCAGTACTTC.

V and J are TRBV4-1 and TRBJ1-4; D is undetermined. Germline CDR1 and CDR2: MGHRA and YSYEKL. The germline V and J ends were trimmed by 1 base and 10 bases, with 10 bases remaining between them. The CDR3 runs 13 residues. The CDR3 nucleotides read TGCGCCAGCAGCCAAGGGGCGACGAGAAAACTGTTTTTT. Translated, it gives CASSQGATRKLFF.

The V and J genes are TRBV10-1 and TRBJ2-3, with D perhaps matching TRBD1 (6 bases). This CDR3 region has 14 residues. Trimming cost V 4 bases and J 4 bases, with 12 bases left between them. From germline, CDR1 is WNHNN and CDR2 SYGVQD (reference sequence). CDR3 sequence: CASSAGDLADTQYF. DNA for the CDR3: TGCGCCAGCAGTGCAGGGGACCTAGCAGATACGCAGTATTTT.

The chain couples TRBV20-1 to TRBJ2-5; D remains ambiguous. V dropped 6 bases and J dropped 2 bases, with 16 bases sitting between them. The CDR3 runs 14 residues. Germline V gene data show CDR1 as DFQATT and CDR2 as SNEGSKA (reference sequence). As DNA, the CDR3 is TGCAGTGCACCAAAGGTGGTCCAACAAGAGACCCAGTACTTC. It translates to CSAPKVVQQETQYF.

V usage is TRBV7-2 and J usage is TRBJ2-7; maybe TRBD2 (5 bases). The CDR3 extends over 15 amino acids. Germline CDR1 and CDR2: SGHTA and FQGNSA. V dropped 0 bases and J dropped 0 bases, with 9 bases sitting between them. The CDR3, as DNA: TGTGCCAGCAGCTTAGCCCCTACTAGCTCCTACGAGCAGTACTTC. Protein sequence: CASSLAPTSSYEQYF.

The chain employs TRBV4-3 and TRBJ2-1; D is uncertain. Between the trimmed V and J ends, which lost 1 base and 1 base, there was a span of 11 bases. CDR3 length: 16 residues. The germline gives CDR1 LGHNA, CDR2 YSLEER. The CDR3 bases are TGCGCCAGCAGCCAAGTCCGGCAGTCTTCCTACAATGAGCAGTTCTTC. As protein: CASSQVRQSSYNEQFF.

The chain combines TRBV7-8 with TRBJ2-1, with 11 bases that match TRBD2. Trimming cost V 5 bases and J 4 bases; bases outside gene matches: 10. The CDR3 runs to 17 residues. CDR1 is SGHVS and CDR2 is FQNEAQ in the germline V gene. The CDR3 coding sequence is TGTGCCAGCAGCCCAGGGACTAGCGGACTTGTTTACAATGAGCAGTTCTTC. Its protein is CASSPGTSGLVYNEQFF.

The gene calls are TRBV29-1 and TRBJ1-4; D possibly corresponds to TRBD1 (5 bases). V was trimmed by 0 bases and J by 3 bases, leaving 14 bases between them. This CDR3 is built from 16 residues. Germline V gene sequence: CDR1 SQVTM, CDR2 ANQGSEA. CDR3 coding DNA: TGCAGCGTTGAAGATCCGGGGGTCACCTCTAATGAAAAACTGTTTTTT. This sequence encodes CSVEDPGVTSNEKLFF.

This clonotype was seen only a few times. The chain is built from TRBV29-1 and TRBJ2-7; D may be TRBD2 (6 bases). The CDR3 runs to 12 residues. Germline lookup yields CDR1 SQVTM and CDR2 ANQGSEA. Between the trimmed V and J ends, which lost 3 bases and 7 bases, there was a span of 13 bases. The CDR3 region is CSVEGTSGEQYF. The CDR3 DNA is TGCAGCGTTGAGGGGACTTCAGGGGAGCAGTACTTC.

J is TRBJ2-1 and V is TRBV5-1; D unresolved. Germline V lookup: CDR1 SGHRS, CDR2 YFSETQ. This CDR3 is 14 amino acids long. Trimming removed 6 bases at V and 5 bases at J, with 15 bases between. DNA of the CDR3: TGCGCCAGCAATCTGGTTGGCAGAAACAATGAGCAGTTCTTC. Translating it yields CASNLVGRNNEQFF.

This clonotype has more than one count but fewer than ten. The chain carries TRBV10-3 and TRBJ2-7; D possibly corresponds to TRBD1 (6 bases). Trimming shortened V by 3 bases and J by 3 bases, and 9 bases separated the two germline ends. Germline V lookup: CDR1 ENHRY, CDR2 SYGVKD. The CDR3 has 13 amino acids. The chain's CDR3 is CAISDPGDYEQYF. The DNA of the CDR3 is TGTGCCATCAGTGACCCAGGGGACTACGAGCAGTACTTC.

The chain couples TRBV30 to TRBJ2-1; D is possibly TRBD1 (6 bases). The germline CDR1 and CDR2 sequences are GTSNPN and SVGIG (reference sequence). The CDR3 has 12 residues. Trimming stripped 6 bases from V and 10 bases from J, with 16 bases between. Written as DNA, the CDR3 is TGTGCCTGTACACAGGGTTTTTTCGAGCAGTTCTTC. Residues: CACTQGFFEQFF. Using reference TRBV30 and TRBJ2-1 for the parts outside the CDR3, the full variable domain is SQTIHQWPATLVQPVGSPLSLECTVEGTSNPNLYWYRQAAGRGLQLLFYSVGIGQISSEVPQNLSASRPQDRQFILSSKKLLLSDSGFYLCACTQGFFEQFFGPGTRLTVL.

V is TRBV12-3 or TRBV12-4 and J is TRBJ2-7; 7 nucleotides match TRBD1. V was pared by 5 bases and J by 1 base, with 8 bases of the junction left unmatched. The CDR3 length is 15 residues. Here the CDR3 DNA reads TGTGCCAGCAGTGCTTGGACAGGAACTTCCTACGAGCAGTACTTC. Translating it yields CASSAWTGTSYEQYF.

A few counts support this clonotype. This chain connects TRBV5-1 to TRBJ2-5; D not resolved. Gene TRBJ2-7 matches the end of the DNA better, so the J call may be wrong. The CDR3 contains 16 residues. Per germline, CDR1 SGHRS and CDR2 YFSETQ. The CDR3 sequence: CASSLVPGEGLYEQYF. CDR3 bases: TGCGCCAGCAGCTTGGTCCCGGGCGAAGGTCTCTACGAGCAGTACTTC.